This T cell receptor beta chain was sequenced for a study of T-cell memory formation after mild COVID-19. Looking at the study overall: TCR clusters largely stayed donor specific.

Study-wide results and caveats: Clones that contracted from day 15 to 85 were balanced CD4/CD8, while later expanders leaned CD4+.

Trimming cost V 1 base and J 5 bases, with 18 bases left between them. CDR3 length: 16 amino acids. Germline values: CDR1 SGHRS, CDR2 YFSETQ. This clonotype was found a few times. Antigen: not known. Each CDR3 protein is one row after TCRdb ran MiXCR on the 5' RACE reads. Here the sample spans around 370,000 distinct CDR3 sequences, around 21% being singletons. This TCR came from an adult woman who had mild COVID-19 (a few samples of this study predate the infection). Cell type and time point are not known. The sequencing input was PBMCs or a T cell subset sorted from them (not recorded which). V gene TRBV5-1 combines with J gene TRBJ2-5; D uncertain. The CDR3 region is CASSLKGARLSETQYF. CDR3 in DNA: TGCGCCAGCAGCTTGAAAGGAGCTAGATTGTCGGAGACCCAGTACTTC.